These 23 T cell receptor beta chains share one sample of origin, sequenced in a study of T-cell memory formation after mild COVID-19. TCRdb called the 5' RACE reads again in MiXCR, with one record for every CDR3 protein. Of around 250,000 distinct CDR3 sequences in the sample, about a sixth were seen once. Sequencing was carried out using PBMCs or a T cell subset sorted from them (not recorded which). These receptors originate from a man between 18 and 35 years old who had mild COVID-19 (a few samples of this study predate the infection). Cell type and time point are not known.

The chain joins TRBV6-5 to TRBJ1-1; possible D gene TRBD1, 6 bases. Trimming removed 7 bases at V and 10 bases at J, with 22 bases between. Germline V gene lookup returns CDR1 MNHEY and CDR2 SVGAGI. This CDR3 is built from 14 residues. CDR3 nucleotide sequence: TGTGCCAGCATTGGACCGGGGGCTAAGTTTGCAGCTTTCTTT. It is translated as CASIGPGAKFAAFF.

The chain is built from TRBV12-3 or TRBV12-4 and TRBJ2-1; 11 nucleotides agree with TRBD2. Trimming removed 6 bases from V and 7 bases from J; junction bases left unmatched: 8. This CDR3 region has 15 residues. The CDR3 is CASSDLAGGGNEQFF. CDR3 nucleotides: TGTGCCAGCAGCGACCTAGCGGGGGGTGGGAATGAGCAGTTCTTC.

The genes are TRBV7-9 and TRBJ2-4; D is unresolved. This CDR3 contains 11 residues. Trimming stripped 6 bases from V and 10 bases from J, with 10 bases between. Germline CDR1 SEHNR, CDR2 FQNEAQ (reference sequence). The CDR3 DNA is TGTGCCAGCAGTGATTCAACGATTCAGTACTTC. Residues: CASSDSTIQYF.

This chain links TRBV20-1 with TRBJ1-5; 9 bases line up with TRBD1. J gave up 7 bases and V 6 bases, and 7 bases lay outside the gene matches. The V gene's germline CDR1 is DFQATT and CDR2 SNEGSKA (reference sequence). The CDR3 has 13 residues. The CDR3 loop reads CSARTGEGQPQHF. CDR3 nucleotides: TGCAGTGCCCGGACAGGGGAGGGCCAGCCCCAGCATTTT.

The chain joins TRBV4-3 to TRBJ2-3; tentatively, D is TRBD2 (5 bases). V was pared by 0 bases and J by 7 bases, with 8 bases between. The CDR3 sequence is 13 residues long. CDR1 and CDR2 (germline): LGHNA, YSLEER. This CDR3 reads CASSQDGGNTQYF. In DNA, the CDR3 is TGCGCCAGCAGCCAAGACGGAGGTAATACGCAGTATTTT.

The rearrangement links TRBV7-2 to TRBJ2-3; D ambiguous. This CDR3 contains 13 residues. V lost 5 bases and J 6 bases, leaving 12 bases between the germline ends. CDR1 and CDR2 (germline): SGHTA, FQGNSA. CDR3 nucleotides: TGTGCCAGCAGCAAGACGGGTTTCGATACGCAGTATTTT. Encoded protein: CASSKTGFDTQYF.

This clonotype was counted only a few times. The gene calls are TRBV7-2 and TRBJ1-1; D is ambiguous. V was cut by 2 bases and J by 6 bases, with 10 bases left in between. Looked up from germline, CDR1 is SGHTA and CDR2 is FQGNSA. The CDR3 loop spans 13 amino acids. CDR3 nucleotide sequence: TGTGCCAGCAGCTTAATGCCGGAGGCTGAAGCTTTCTTT. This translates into CASSLMPEAEAFF.

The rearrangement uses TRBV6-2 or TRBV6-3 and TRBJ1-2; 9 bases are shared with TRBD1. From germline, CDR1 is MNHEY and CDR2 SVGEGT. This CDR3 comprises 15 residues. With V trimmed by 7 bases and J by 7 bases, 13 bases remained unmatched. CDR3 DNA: TGTGCCAGCAACTTATTCGCACAGGGGGCGTCTGGCTACACCTTC. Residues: CASNLFAQGASGYTF.

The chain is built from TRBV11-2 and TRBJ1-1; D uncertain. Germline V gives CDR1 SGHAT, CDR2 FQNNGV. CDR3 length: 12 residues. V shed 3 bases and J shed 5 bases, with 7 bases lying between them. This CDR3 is CASSLDATEAFF. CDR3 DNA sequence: TGTGCCAGCAGCTTGGACGCAACTGAAGCTTTCTTT.

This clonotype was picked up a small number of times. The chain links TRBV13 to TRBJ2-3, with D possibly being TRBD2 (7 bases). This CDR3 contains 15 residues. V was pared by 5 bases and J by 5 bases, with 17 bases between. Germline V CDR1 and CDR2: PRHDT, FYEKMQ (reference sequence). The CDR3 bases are TGTGCCAGCAGCGGTGGACTAGGGGGGGGAGATACGCAGTATTTT. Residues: CASSGGLGGGDTQYF.

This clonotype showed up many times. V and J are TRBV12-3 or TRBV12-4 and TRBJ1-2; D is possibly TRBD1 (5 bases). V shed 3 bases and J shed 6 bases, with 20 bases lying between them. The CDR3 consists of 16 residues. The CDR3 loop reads CASSFLSTWQGDGYTF. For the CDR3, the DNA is TGTGCCAGCAGTTTTCTCTCTACGTGGCAGGGAGATGGCTACACCTTC.

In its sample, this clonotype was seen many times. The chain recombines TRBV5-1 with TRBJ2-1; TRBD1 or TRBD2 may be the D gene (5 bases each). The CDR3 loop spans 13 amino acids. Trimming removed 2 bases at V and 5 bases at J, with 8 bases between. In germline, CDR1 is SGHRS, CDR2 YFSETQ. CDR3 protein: CASSFGANNEQFF. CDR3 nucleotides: TGCGCCAGCAGCTTCGGGGCTAACAATGAGCAGTTCTTC.

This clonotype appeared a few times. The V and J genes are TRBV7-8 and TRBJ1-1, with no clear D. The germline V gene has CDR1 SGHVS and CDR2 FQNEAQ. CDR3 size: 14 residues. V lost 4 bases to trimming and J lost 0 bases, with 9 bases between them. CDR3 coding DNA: TGTGCCAGCAGCTCGACGCCCTTGAACACTGAAGCTTTCTTT. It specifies CASSSTPLNTEAFF.

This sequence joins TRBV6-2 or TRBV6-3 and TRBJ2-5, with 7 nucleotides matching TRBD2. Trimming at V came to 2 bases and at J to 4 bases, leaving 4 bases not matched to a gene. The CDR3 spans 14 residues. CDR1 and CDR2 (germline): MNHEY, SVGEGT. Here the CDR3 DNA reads TGTGCCAGCAGTTACGGGGGGGAGGGAGAGACCCAGTACTTC. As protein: CASSYGGEGETQYF.

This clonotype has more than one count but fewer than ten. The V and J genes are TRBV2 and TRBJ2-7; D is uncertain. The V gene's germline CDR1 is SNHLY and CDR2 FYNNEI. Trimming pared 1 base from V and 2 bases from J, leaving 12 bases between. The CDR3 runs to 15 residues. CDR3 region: CASSEGQDPTYEQYV. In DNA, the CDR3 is TGTGCCAGCAGTGAAGGCCAGGATCCCACCTACGAGCAGTACGTC.

The CDR3 is CASSIWGGIPGYGYTF. The CDR3 nucleotides read TGTGCCAGCAGCATATGGGGAGGGATCCCTGGCTATGGCTACACCTTC. The chain joins TRBV21-1 to TRBJ1-2. TRBV21-1 is designated a pseudogene. The CDR3 sequence is 16 residues long.

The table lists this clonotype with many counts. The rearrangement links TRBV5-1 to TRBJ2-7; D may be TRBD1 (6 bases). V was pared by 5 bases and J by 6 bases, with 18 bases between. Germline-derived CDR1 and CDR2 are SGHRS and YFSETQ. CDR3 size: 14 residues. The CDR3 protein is CASRKGTTLGEQYV. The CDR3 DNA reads TGCGCCAGCAGGAAAGGGACAACCCTTGGCGAGCAGTACGTC.

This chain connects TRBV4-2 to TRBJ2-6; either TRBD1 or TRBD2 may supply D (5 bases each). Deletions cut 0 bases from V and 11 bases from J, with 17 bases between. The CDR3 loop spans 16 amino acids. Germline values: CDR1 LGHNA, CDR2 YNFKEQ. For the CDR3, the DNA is TGTGCCAGCAGCCAAGATGGGGGAAAGGGGCGGGACGTCCTGACTTTC. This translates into CASSQDGGKGRDVLTF.

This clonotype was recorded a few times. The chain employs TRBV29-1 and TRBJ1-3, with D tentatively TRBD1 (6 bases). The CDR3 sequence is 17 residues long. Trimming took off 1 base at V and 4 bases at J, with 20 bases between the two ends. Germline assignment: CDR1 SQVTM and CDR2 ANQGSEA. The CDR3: CSVEGGHPDPEGNTIYF. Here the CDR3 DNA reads TGCAGCGTTGAAGGGGGGCATCCGGACCCCGAGGGAAACACCATATATTTT.

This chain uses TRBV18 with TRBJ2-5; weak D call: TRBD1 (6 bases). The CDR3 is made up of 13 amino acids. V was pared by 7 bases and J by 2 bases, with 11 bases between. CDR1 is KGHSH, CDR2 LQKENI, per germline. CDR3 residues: CASCFDRQETQYF. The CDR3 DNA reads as TGTGCCAGCTGCTTCGACAGGCAAGAGACCCAGTACTTC.

CDR3 DNA: TGCAGCGTTGAAGATGAGGCGGGGAGCTCCTACGAGCAGTACTTC. This sequence encodes CSVEDEAGSSYEQYF. The chain links TRBV29-1 to TRBJ2-7; D may be TRBD2 (6 bases). This CDR3 contains 15 residues. Germline CDR1 and CDR2: SQVTM and ANQGSEA. Trimming left V 0 bases short and J 0 bases short, with 12 bases between.

CDR3 nucleotides: TGTGCCAGCTCACCACCTGCGGGGGCCGGGACTGAAGCTTTCTTT. This gives the protein CASSPPAGAGTEAFF. The J gene is TRBJ1-1, the V gene TRBV18; D is possibly TRBD1 (6 bases). There are 15 residues in the CDR3. The ends were cut back, 0 bases at V and 5 bases at J, with 13 bases in the middle. Germline assignment: CDR1 KGHSH and CDR2 LQKENI.

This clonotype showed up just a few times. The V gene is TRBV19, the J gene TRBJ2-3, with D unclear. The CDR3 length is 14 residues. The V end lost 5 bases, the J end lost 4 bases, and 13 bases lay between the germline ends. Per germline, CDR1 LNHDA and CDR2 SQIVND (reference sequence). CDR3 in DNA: TGTGCCAGTAGTCCTCGCTTCTCTTCAGATACGCAGTATTTT. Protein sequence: CASSPRFSSDTQYF.